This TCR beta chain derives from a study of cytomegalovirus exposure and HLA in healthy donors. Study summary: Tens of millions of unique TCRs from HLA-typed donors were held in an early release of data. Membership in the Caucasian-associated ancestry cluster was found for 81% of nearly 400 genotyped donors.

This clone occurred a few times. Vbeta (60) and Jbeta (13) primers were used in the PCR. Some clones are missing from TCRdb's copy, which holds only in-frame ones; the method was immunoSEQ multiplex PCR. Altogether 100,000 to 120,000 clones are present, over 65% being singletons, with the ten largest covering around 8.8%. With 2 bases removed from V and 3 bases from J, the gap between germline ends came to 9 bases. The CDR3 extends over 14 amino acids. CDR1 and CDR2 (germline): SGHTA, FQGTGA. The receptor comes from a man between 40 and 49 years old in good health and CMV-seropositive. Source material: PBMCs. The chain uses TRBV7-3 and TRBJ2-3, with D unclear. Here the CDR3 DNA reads TGTGCCAGCAGCTTAGGGCTGGCTACAGATACGCAGTATTTT. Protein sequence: CASSLGLATDTQYF.